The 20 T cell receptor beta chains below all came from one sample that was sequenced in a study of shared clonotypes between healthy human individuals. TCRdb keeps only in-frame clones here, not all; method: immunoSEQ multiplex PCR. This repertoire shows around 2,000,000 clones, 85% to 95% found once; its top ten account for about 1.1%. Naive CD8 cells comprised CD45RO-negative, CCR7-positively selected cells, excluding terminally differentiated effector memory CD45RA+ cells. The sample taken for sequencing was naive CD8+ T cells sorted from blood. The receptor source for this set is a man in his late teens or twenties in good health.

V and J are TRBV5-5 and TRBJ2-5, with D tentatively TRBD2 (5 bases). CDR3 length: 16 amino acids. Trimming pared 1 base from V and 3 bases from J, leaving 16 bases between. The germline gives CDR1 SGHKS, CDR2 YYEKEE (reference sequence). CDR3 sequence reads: CASSLYVGVGKETQYF. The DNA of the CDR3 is TGTGCCAGCAGCTTGTATGTCGGGGTGGGGAAAGAGACCCAGTACTTC. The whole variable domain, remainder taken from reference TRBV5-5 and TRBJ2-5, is DAGVTQSPTHLIKTRGQQVTLRCSPISGHKSVSWYQQVLGQGPQFIFQYYEKEERGRGNFPDRFSARQFPNYSSELNVNALLLGDSALYLCASSLYVGVGKETQYFGPGTRLLVL.

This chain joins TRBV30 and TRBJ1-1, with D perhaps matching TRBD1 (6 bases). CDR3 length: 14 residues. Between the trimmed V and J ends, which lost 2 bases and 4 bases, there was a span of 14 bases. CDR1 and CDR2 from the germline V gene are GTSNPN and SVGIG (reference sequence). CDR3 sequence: CAWSIGQLATEAFF. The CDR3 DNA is TGTGCCTGGAGTATCGGACAGCTTGCCACTGAAGCTTTCTTT.

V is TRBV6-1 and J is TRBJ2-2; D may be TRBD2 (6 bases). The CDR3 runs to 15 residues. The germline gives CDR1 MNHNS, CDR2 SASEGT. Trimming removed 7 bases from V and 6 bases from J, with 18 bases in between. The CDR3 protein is CASTVTRQGSGELFF. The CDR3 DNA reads TGTGCCAGCACTGTGACTAGGCAGGGTTCCGGGGAGCTGTTTTTT.

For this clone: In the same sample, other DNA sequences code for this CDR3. The CDR3 here is CASSIGTGSYEQYF. CDR3 in DNA: TGTGCCAGTAGTATTGGGACAGGGAGTTACGAGCAGTACTTC. J is TRBJ2-7 and V is TRBV19; 9 nucleotides agree with TRBD1. CDR1 and CDR2 from the germline V gene are LNHDA and SQIVND (reference sequence). This CDR3 has 14 residues. V shed 3 bases, J shed 4 bases, and the junction held 4 bases outside the gene matches.

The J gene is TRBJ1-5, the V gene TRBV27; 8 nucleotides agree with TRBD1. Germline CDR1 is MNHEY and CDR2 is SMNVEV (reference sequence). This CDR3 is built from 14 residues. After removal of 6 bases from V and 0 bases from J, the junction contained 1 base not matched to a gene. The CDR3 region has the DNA TGTGCCAGCAGACAGGGGGGTAGCAATCAGCCCCAGCATTTT. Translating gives CASRQGGSNQPQHF.

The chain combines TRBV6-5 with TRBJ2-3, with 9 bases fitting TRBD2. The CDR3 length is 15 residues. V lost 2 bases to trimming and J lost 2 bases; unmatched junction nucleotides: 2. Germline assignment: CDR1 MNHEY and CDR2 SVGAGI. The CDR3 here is CASSYGGRATDTQYF. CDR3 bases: TGTGCCAGCAGTTACGGCGGGAGGGCCACAGATACGCAGTATTTT.

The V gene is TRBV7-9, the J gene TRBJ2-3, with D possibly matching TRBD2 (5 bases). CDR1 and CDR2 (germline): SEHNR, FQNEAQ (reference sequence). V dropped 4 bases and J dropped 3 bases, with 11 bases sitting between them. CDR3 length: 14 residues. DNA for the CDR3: TGTGCCAGCAGCTGGACTGACGGAACAGATACGCAGTATTTT. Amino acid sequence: CASSWTDGTDTQYF.

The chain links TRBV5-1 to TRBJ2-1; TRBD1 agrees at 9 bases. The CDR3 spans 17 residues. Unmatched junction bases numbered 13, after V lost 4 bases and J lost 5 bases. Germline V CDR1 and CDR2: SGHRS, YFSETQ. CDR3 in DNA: TGCGCCAGCAGCCGGCGGGAACGGGGACAGGGAGACAATGAGCAGTTCTTC. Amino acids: CASSRRERGQGDNEQFF.

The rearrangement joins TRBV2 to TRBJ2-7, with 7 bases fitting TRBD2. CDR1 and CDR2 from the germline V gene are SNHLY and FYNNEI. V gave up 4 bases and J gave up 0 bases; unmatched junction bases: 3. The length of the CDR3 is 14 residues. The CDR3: CASSGEGFSYEQYF. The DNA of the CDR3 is TGTGCCAGCAGTGGGGAGGGATTCTCCTACGAGCAGTACTTC.

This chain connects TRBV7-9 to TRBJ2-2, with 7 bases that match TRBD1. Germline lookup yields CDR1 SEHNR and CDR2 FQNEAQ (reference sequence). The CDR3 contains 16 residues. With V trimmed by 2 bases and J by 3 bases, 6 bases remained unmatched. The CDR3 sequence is CASSLPTGYDTGELFF. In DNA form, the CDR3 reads TGTGCCAGCAGCTTACCGACAGGGTATGACACCGGGGAGCTGTTTTTT.

This CDR3 is CASSMVAGGYEQYF. The CDR3 nucleotides are TGTGCCAGTAGTATGGTAGCGGGCGGCTACGAGCAGTACTTC. The rearrangement links TRBV19 to TRBJ2-7; 7 nucleotides line up with TRBD2. V shed 3 bases, J shed 3 bases, and the junction held 5 bases outside the gene matches. The germline CDR1 and CDR2 sequences are LNHDA and SQIVND (reference sequence). This CDR3 region has 14 residues.

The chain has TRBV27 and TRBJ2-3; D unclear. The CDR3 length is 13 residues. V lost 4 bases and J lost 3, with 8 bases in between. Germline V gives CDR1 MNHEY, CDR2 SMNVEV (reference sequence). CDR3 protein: CASSSPFTDTQYF. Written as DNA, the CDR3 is TGTGCCAGCAGTTCTCCATTTACAGATACGCAGTATTTT.

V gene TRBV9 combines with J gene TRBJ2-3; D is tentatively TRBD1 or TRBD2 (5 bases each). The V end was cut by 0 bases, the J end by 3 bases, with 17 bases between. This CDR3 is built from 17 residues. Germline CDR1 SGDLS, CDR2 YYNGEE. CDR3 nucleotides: TGTGCCAGCAGCGTAGCTGGGACCGTGAGAGAAACAGATACGCAGTATTTT. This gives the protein CASSVAGTVRETDTQYF.

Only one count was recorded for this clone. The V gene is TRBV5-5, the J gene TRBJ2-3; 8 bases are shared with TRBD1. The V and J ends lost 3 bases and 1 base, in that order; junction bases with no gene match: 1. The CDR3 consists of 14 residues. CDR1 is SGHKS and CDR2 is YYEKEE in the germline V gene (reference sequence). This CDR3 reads CASSSGQGTDTQYF. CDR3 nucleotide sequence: TGTGCCAGCAGCTCGGGACAGGGCACAGATACGCAGTATTTT.

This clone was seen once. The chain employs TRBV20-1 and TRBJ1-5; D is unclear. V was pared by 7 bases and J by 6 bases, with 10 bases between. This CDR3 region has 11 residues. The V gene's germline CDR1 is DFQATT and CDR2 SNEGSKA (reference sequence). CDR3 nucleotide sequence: TGCAGTGTAAGGGCGGGTCAGCCCCAGCATTTT. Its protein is CSVRAGQPQHF.

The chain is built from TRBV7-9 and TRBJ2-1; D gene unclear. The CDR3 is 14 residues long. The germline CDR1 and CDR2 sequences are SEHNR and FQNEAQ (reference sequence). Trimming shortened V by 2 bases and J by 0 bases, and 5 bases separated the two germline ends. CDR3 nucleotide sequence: TGTGCCAGCAGCTTAATGAGCTCCTACAATGAGCAGTTCTTC. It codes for CASSLMSSYNEQFF.

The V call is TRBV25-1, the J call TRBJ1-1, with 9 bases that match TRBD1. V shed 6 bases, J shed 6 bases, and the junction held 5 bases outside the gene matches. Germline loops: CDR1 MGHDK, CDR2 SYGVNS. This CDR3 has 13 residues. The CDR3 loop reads CASSRDRASEAFF. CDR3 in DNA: TGTGCCAGCAGCCGGGACAGGGCATCTGAAGCTTTCTTT.

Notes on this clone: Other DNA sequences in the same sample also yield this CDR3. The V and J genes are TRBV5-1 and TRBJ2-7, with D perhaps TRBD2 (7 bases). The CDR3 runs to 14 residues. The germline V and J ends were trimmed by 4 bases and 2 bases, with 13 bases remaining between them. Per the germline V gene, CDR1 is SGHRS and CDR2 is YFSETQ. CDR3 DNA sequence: TGCGCCAGCAGCCCCGAGGGGGGGACCTACGAGCAGTACTTC. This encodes CASSPEGGTYEQYF.

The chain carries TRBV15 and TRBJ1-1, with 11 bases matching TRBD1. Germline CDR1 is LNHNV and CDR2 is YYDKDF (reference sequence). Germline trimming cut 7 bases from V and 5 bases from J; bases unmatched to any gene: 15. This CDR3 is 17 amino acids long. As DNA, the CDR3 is TGTGCCACCACGCGCGAGGGATGGACAGGGGGCTATACTGAAGCTTTCTTT. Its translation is CATTREGWTGGYTEAFF. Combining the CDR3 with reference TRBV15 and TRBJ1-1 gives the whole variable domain DAMVIQNPRYQVTQFGKPVTLSCSQTLNHNVMYWYQQKSSQAPKLLFHYYDKDFNNEADTPDNFQSRRPNTSFCFLDIRSPGLGDTAMYLCATTREGWTGGYTEAFFGQGTRLTVV.

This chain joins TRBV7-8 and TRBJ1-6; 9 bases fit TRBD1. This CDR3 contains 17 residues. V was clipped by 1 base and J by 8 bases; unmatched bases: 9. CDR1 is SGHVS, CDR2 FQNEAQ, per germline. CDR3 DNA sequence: TGTGCCAGCAGCTTAGACGGGGACGGGACAGGGTATTCACCCCTCCACTTT. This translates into CASSLDGDGTGYSPLHF.